This T cell receptor beta chain was retrieved from a study of tumor and adjacent non-tumor tissue in lung cancer. As for the study in general: The cohort had about a dozen adenocarcinoma, a couple of squamous cell and 1 small cell patients. Stage I to III disease affected 10 men and a handful of women aged about 30 to 76.

CDR3 length: 13 amino acids. A modified ARM-PCR protocol with three rounds of nested PCR amplified TCRbeta. A single record per CDR3 protein comes from TCRdb applying MiXCR to the multiplex PCR reads. The profile shows roughly 82,000 distinct CDR3 sequences, about 77% of them singletons. This sample's RNA came from whole unsorted tissue. More than 3 cm separated this lung sample from the edge of the tumor. Donors were chemotherapy-naive, newly diagnosed lung cancer surgical patients in China, August–late 2014. As for this clonotype: What it recognizes is unknown. At one of its ends the junction is not consistent with the germline gene, which may arise from a read error.

Study results and limitations: Normal lung showed higher cumulative top 100 clone frequency than tumor.

The sequence came from a woman aged 45-59 years with non-small cell lung cancer. The sample consisted of distant non-tumor lung tissue. The genes are TRBV12-3 or TRBV12-4 and TRBJ2-1, with TRBD2 identical over 8 bases. Written as DNA, the CDR3 is TGTACCAGCAGTTTGGAAGCGGGAGATGAGCAGTTCTTC. It yields the protein CTSSLEAGDEQFF.